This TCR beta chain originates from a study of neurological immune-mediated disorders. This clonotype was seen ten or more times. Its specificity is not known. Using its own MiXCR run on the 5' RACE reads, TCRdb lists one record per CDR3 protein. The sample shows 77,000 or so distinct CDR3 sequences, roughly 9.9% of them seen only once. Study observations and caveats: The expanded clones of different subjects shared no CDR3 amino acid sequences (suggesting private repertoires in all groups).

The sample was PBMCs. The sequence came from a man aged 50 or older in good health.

CDR3 sequence reads: CASRRTGDTEAFF. The CDR3 DNA follows: TGTGCCAGCAGGAGGACAGGGGACACTGAAGCTTTCTTT. The rearrangement links TRBV12-3 or TRBV12-4 to TRBJ1-1; 9 nucleotides line up with TRBD1. The CDR3 runs to 13 residues. Trimming cost V 6 bases and J 3 bases; bases outside gene matches: 2.